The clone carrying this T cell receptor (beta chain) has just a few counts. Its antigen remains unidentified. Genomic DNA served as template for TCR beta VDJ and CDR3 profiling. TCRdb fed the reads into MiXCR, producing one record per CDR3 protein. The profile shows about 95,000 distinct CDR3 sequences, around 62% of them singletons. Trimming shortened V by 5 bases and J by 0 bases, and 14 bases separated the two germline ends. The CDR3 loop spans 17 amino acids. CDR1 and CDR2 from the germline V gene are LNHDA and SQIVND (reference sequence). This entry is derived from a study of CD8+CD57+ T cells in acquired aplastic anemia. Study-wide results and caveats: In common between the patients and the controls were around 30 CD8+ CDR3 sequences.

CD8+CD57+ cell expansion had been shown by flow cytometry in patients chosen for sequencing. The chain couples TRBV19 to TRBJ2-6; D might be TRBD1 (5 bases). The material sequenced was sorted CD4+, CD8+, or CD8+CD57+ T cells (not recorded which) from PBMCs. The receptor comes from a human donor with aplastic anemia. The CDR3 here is CASSQGQVISGANVLTF. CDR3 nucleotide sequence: TGTGCCAGTAGTCAAGGACAAGTCATCTCTGGGGCCAACGTCCTGACTTTC.